The 26 T cell receptor beta chains below all came from one sample that was sequenced in a study of CD8 T cells in cerebrospinal fluid in Alzheimer's disease. Reprocessing the 10x single-cell sequencing reads, TCRdb reports a single entry for every CDR3 protein and omits DNA. In all, the sample yields about 1,100 distinct CDR3 sequences. Sequencing was carried out using cerebrospinal fluid. The origin of the receptors is a human donor in good health.

This clonotype is deemed medium-sized (0.01 to 0.1%) by its frequency. The CDR3 region is CASSGGQGRAGELFF. V and J are TRBV5-1 and TRBJ2-2; TCRdb lists TRBD1, though no DNA is available to test this call. Per the germline V gene, CDR1 is SGHRS and CDR2 is YFSETQ. CDR3 length equals 15 residues.

This clonotype is classed as medium-sized by frequency. The genes are TRBV20-1 and TRBJ2-5; TCRdb lists TRBD1, though no DNA is available to test this call. CDR3 size: 14 residues. Germline lookup yields CDR1 DFQATT and CDR2 SNEGSKA (reference sequence). The CDR3 is CSATGKGAQETQYF.

This clonotype is classed as large by frequency. The genes are TRBV9 and TRBJ2-7; TCRdb's D gene call, TRBD1, goes unchecked for lack of DNA. The CDR3 covers 14 residues. Germline V gene data show CDR1 as SGDLS and CDR2 as YYNGEE. CDR3 protein: CASSPGQKVYEQYF.

According to its frequency, this clonotype is medium-sized. The CDR3 loop reads CASSPLAGPSYEQYF. This rearrangement joins TRBV11-2 to TRBJ2-7; as DNA is missing, the TRBD2 call by TCRdb cannot be tested. CDR1 is SGHAT and CDR2 is FQNNGV in the germline V gene. This CDR3 comprises 15 residues.

This clonotype is called medium-sized based on its frequency. The chain links TRBV2 to TRBJ2-2; TCRdb lists TRBD2, though no DNA is available to test this call. CDR1 and CDR2 from the germline V gene are SNHLY and FYNNEI. The CDR3 sequence is 13 residues long. CDR3 amino acids: CASSERGTGELFF.

By frequency, this clonotype registers medium-sized (0.01 to 0.1%). The chain links TRBV12-5 to TRBJ1-4. The CDR3 is 15 residues long. Germline V gene lookup returns CDR1 LGHNT and CDR2 FRNRAP. The CDR3 loop is CASIRSGATNEKLFF.

This clonotype is labeled medium-sized based on frequency. The chain links TRBV7-9 to TRBJ2-3; TCRdb picks TRBD1, but there is no DNA to check that call. The CDR3 runs 14 residues. Germline V gene sequence: CDR1 SEHNR, CDR2 FQNEAQ (reference sequence). The CDR3 sequence is CASLGVASTDTQYF.

This clonotype registers medium-sized by frequency. The CDR3 loop reads CSARDKTRGGVTQYF. The chain uses TRBV20-1 and TRBJ2-5; TCRdb lists TRBD2, though no DNA is available to test this call. The CDR3 has 15 residues. Looked up from germline, CDR1 is DFQATT and CDR2 is SNEGSKA (reference sequence).

This clonotype is labeled medium-sized based on frequency. The genes are TRBV5-1 and TRBJ1-1. The CDR3 loop spans 14 amino acids. The germline gives CDR1 SGHRS, CDR2 YFSETQ. The CDR3 loop is CASSFSQGAGEAFF.

This clonotype is deemed medium-sized (0.01 to 0.1%) by its frequency. The gene calls are TRBV28 and TRBJ1-2; the TRBD1 assignment by TCRdb is unverifiable without DNA. Looked up from germline, CDR1 is MDHEN and CDR2 is SYDVKM. This CDR3 is built from 13 residues. Here the CDR3 reads CATREPISNGYTF.

Measured by frequency, this clonotype is large. V is TRBV2 and J is TRBJ1-1; the TCRdb call, TRBD1, lacks DNA for checking. This CDR3 is 13 amino acids long. Germline V gives CDR1 SNHLY, CDR2 FYNNEI. The CDR3 is CASRSLGSGEAFF.

The J gene is TRBJ2-6, the V gene TRBV5-6; TCRdb's D call of TRBD1 is untestable without DNA. Germline V gives CDR1 SGHDT, CDR2 YYEEEE. This CDR3 has 16 amino acids. The CDR3 reads CASSFDRGPGANVLTF.

This clonotype is medium-sized by frequency. V and J are TRBV5-6 and TRBJ2-3. The CDR3 loop spans 14 amino acids. Germline values: CDR1 SGHDT, CDR2 YYEEEE. Here the CDR3 reads CASSHAEYTDTQYF.

This rearrangement joins TRBV18 to TRBJ1-2; TCRdb returns TRBD1, unconfirmable since there is no DNA. Germline-derived CDR1 and CDR2 are KGHSH and LQKENI. This CDR3 comprises 15 residues. CDR3 loop: CASSPTQGVNYGYTF. Using reference TRBV18 and TRBJ1-2 for the parts outside the CDR3, the full variable domain is NAGVMQNPRHLVRRRGQEARLRCSPMKGHSHVYWYRQLPEEGLKFMVYLQKENIIDESGMPKERFSAEFPKEGPSILRIQQVVRGDSAAYFCASSPTQGVNYGYTFGSGTRLTVV.

This clonotype is called medium-sized based on its frequency. The genes are TRBV5-1 and TRBJ2-5; TCRdb names TRBD2, which stays unverified in the absence of DNA. Germline V CDR1 and CDR2: SGHRS, YFSETQ. The length of the CDR3 is 14 residues. CDR3 sequence reads: CASSLKSGQETQYF.

According to its frequency, this clonotype is large. This chain links TRBV10-3 with TRBJ1-5; TCRdb selects TRBD1, and the lack of DNA leaves this call unchecked. CDR3 length: 15 amino acids. Looked up from germline, CDR1 is ENHRY and CDR2 is SYGVKD. The CDR3: CAISGDWGDNQPQHF.

The chain employs TRBV6-5 and TRBJ1-6. This CDR3 is 17 amino acids long. From germline, CDR1 is MNHEY and CDR2 SVGAGI. This chain's CDR3 is CASSFTFLGADNSPLHF.

The chain is built from TRBV27 and TRBJ1-1. Germline V CDR1 and CDR2: MNHEY, SMNVEV (reference sequence). The CDR3 spans 13 residues. This CDR3 is CASRWGFDTEAFF.

This clonotype is called medium-sized based on its frequency. The genes are TRBV4-1 and TRBJ1-1. Looked up from germline, CDR1 is MGHRA and CDR2 is YSYEKL. The CDR3 has 14 residues. CDR3 in amino acids: CASSQDRLNTEAFF.

This clonotype shows up as large by frequency. The CDR3 loop reads CASSYSGAVNQPQHF. The gene calls are TRBV6-6 and TRBJ1-5; the D call of TRBD1 rests on TCRdb alone, since no DNA is present to check it. Germline V CDR1 and CDR2: MNHNY, SVGAGI (reference sequence). CDR3 length equals 15 residues.

This clonotype is deemed medium-sized by its frequency. The chain combines TRBV6-2 or TRBV6-3 with TRBJ1-1. This CDR3 contains 13 residues. Germline V gene data show CDR1 as MNHEY and CDR2 as SVGEGT. This chain's CDR3 is CASINFQVLEAFF.

Considering frequency, this clonotype is large. The chain is built from TRBV12-3 or TRBV12-4 and TRBJ2-3. This CDR3 is 12 amino acids long. The CDR3 loop reads CASSFGGDTQYF.

By frequency, this clonotype registers medium-sized. The chain carries TRBV4-2 and TRBJ2-3; TCRdb gives TRBD2 as the D gene, but with no DNA this cannot be confirmed. The CDR3 has 18 residues. The V gene's germline CDR1 is LGHNA and CDR2 YNFKEQ. The CDR3 here is CASSQGTGTSGGTDTQYF.

This clonotype counts as medium-sized by frequency. This chain joins TRBV19 and TRBJ2-1. CDR3 size: 15 residues. CDR1 LNHDA and CDR2 SQIVND come from the germline V gene (reference sequence). The CDR3 loop reads CASSVDRSSYNEQFF.

This clonotype is classed as medium-sized (0.01 to 0.1%) by frequency. The rearrangement joins TRBV27 to TRBJ1-1. Per germline, CDR1 MNHEY and CDR2 SMNVEV (reference sequence). The CDR3 spans 13 residues. CDR3 amino acids: CASREWGATEAFF.

This clonotype shows up as large (0.1 to 1%) by frequency. The chain links TRBV6-1 to TRBJ2-1; TCRdb indicates TRBD2, and absent DNA this call remains unverified. Germline CDR1 reads MNHNS; CDR2 reads SASEGT. This CDR3 region has 20 residues. This chain's CDR3 is CASSDVWGVAALLGGNEQFF.